This TCR beta chain was found in a study of blood T cell repertoires in COVID-19 (dated by TCRdb to the early 2020s). Study-wide context: The collaborator samples originated in the United States, Italy and Spain and spanned the acute and convalescent phases of COVID-19. The prospective study material was composed of cDNA or gDNA derived from T cells, B-cell-depleted T cells, or PBMCs. Subjects who had been exposed to COVID-19, were actively infected with it, or had recovered from it provided the deeply sampled blood TCRbeta repertoires that made up the dataset. The repertoires were released in a freely available public database intended as a resource for research on the immune response to SARS-CoV-2. Samples were obtained from the ongoing ImmuneRACE study (first 160 participants) and from over 1,000 subjects provided by 6 global collaborators. Sample metadata almost always included a de-identified subject ID, COVID-19 status, age in years and sex. Where available, HLA class I and class II types were taken from metadata supplied by the sample provider and were not determined by assay-based typing. The paper's findings and limits, for the study overall: The quantity of clinical and demographic metadata differed by source and by participant and was supplied without curation.

Enrolling through a virtual design, the prospective study's participants ranged in age from roughly 18 to 90 years and lived across around 25 United States geographic areas. In the prospective study, participants were assigned to cohorts based on the clinical history participants reported in a screening survey and a study questionnaire. Exposed participants had been in contact, within 2 weeks of entering the study, with a person who had a PCR-confirmed or clinician-diagnosed case of COVID-19. Each participant in the prospective study had whole blood, serum and a nasopharyngeal or oropharyngeal swab collected by mobile phlebotomists. Over a roughly two-month period, participants in the prospective study had the option of providing additional blood draws and questionnaires. Blood samples from the prospective study were shipped frozen or at room temperature prior to DNA extraction. Including the terminal cysteine and phenylalanine, the CDR3 comprises 13 residues. Only the CDR3 part of the read is kept: 39 bases, read in frame from the first base. V ends up 6 bases short and J 7 bases short, with an unmatched junction base count of 3.

As concerns this clone: The antigen this receptor binds is unknown. No qualities accompany the bases; no much larger clone lies one base away.

TCRbeta CDR3 regions were amplified from genomic DNA using the immunoSEQ Assay, a bias-controlled multiplex PCR. Per the original workflow: Nucleated cell counts per sample were estimated from amplification of reference gene primers within the assay. Sequence reads were collapsed and filtered to measure the absolute abundance of every unique TCRbeta CDR3 rearrangement. For each sample, productive Simpson clonality was calculated as the square root of Simpson's diversity index across productive rearrangements. The table comes from immuneACCESS by way of TCRdb, which keeps in-frame sequences with V and J called. Part of the clones is missing from these tables; in studies checked, under half for an unresolved V gene and the rest for unknown reasons. The DNA was the basis for D and trimming; V, J and clone size are from that table. This sample holds hundreds of thousands of clones; nearly 90% were observed only once. The ten largest make up roughly 15% of the sample.

The chain is made from TRBV12-3 or TRBV12-4 and TRBJ1-6, with 7 middle bases fitting TRBD1. The material sequenced was PBMCs or T cells enriched from blood (not recorded which). This receptor was taken from a man aged 30 to 39 who had been exposed to COVID-19. The CDR3 sequence is CASRTGINSPLHF. The sequenced DNA: TGTGCCAGCAGGACAGGGATAAATTCACCCCTCCACTTT.